The entry that follows covers one T cell receptor beta chain sequence. The antigen remains undetermined. The junction shows a germline mismatch at one end, possibly a read error. RNA transcripts provided the source from which TCR beta CDR3 regions were amplified. HTBI primers were used for first-round RT-PCR of the TCR CDR3. TCRdb re-called the multiplex PCR reads with MiXCR, one entry per CDR3 protein. Here the sample spans about 600,000 distinct CDR3 sequences, about 16% being singletons. This sample is drawn from a study of T cells in Graves' hyperthyroidism and ophthalmopathy. Study in general: Peripheral blood specimens were obtained at initial diagnosis, prior to any treatment.

Study-level results: Most clonotypes expanded in the thyroid (above 0.001) were also present in blood.

This receptor was identified in a woman in her thirties or forties with Graves' ophthalmopathy. The sequenced sample was blood.

The CDR3 DNA is TGTGCCAGCCGTTTACGGCCCGGACAGCCCACTGAAGCTTTCTTT. It is translated as CASRLRPGQPTEAFF. The rearrangement uses TRBV28 and TRBJ1-1, with D maybe TRBD1 (6 bases). CDR3 size: 15 residues. CDR1 is MDHEN and CDR2 is SYDVKM in the germline V gene.